The rows below give T cell receptor beta chains drawn from one sample of a study of identical twins. TCRdb recomputed calls from the 5' RACE reads with MiXCR, one row per CDR3 protein. The table has about 730,000 distinct CDR3 sequences, around 21% seen once; the top ten hold roughly 4%. The same data also contributed to another study, on T cells expressing NK-cell markers.

The sequencing input was PBMCs. These receptors were taken from a woman aged 18-29 years in good health. CDR3s include the opening cysteine and the closing phenylalanine or tryptophan. The D gene is left open where the match is weak. The size field is filled for only some rows; it gives once, few, many or a size class.

D | J | V | size | CDR3 | DNA
NA | TRBJ2-7 | TRBV6-6 | NA | CASGVSGTHEQYF | TGTGCCAGCGGGGTTTCCGGGACGCACGAGCAGTACTTC
TRBD2 | TRBJ2-3 | TRBV6-2/TRBV6-3 | many | CASSYSSGEVGGGTTDTQYF | TGTGCCAGCAGTTACTCGAGCGGGGAGGTGGGCGGGGGGACCACAGATACGCAGTATTTT
TRBD1 | TRBJ1-1 | TRBV5-6 | many | CASSHRGIPEAFF | TGTGCCAGCAGTCACAGGGGGATACCTGAAGCTTTCTTT
NA | TRBJ2-3 | TRBV5-1 | NA | CASSSGALTSARTDTQYF | TGCGCCAGCAGCTCGGGGGCTCTGACTAGTGCGCGCACAGATACGCAGTATTTT
NA | TRBJ2-1 | TRBV27 | few | CASKVAEKSYNEQFF | TGTGCCAGCAAGGTAGCGGAAAAATCCTACAATGAGCAGTTCTTC
TRBD2 | TRBJ2-7 | TRBV20-1 | few | CSANHPGGSANYEQYF | TGCAGTGCAAACCATCCTGGCGGGAGCGCCAACTACGAGCAGTACTTC
TRBD2 | TRBJ2-3 | TRBV7-2 | NA | CASSSQRGEGDTQYF | TGTGCCAGCAGCTCCCAGCGGGGGGAGGGAGATACGCAGTATTTT
TRBD2 | TRBJ2-3 | TRBV13 | NA | CASSYPGLADTDTQYF | TGTGCCAGCAGCTACCCCGGACTAGCGGACACAGATACGCAGTATTTT
NA | TRBJ2-1 | TRBV6-1 | few | CASSHIRPTNSYNEQFF | TGTGCCAGCAGTCATATCCGGCCGACAAATTCCTACAATGAGCAGTTCTTC
TRBD2 | TRBJ2-7 | TRBV7-9 | NA | CASSPKLTSGNHEQYF | TGTGCCAGCAGCCCTAAACTGACTAGCGGGAACCACGAGCAGTACTTC
NA | TRBJ2-3 | TRBV7-9 | many | CASSASYTDTQYF | TGTGCCAGCAGCGCGTCATACACAGATACGCAGTATTTT
NA | TRBJ2-7 | TRBV7-2 | few | CASSPDQIYEQYF | TGTGCCAGCAGCCCCGACCAGATCTACGAGCAGTACTTC
NA | TRBJ2-1 | TRBV7-9 | few | CASRSGLGTTYNEQFF | TGTGCCAGCAGGTCCGGCCTCGGGACGACCTACAATGAGCAGTTCTTC
NA | TRBJ2-3 | TRBV5-1 | NA | CASSLLGASTDTQYF | TGCGCCAGCAGCTTGCTAGGGGCTAGCACAGATACGCAGTATTTT
NA | TRBJ2-3 | TRBV20-1 | NA | CTPGAIADTQYF | TGCACCCCCGGGGCTATAGCCGATACGCAGTATTTT
TRBD2 | TRBJ2-1 | TRBV6-2/TRBV6-3 | once | CASSYSNRAGLAGQSSYNEQFF | TGTGCCAGCAGTTACTCGAACAGGGCAGGGCTAGCGGGCCAAAGCTCCTACAATGAGCAGTTCTTC
NA | TRBJ2-3 | TRBV29-1 | few | CSPGGADTQYF | TGCAGCCCCGGAGGCGCCGATACGCAGTATTTT
TRBD2 | TRBJ2-1 | TRBV24-1 | few | CATSDKTSGSSNEQFF | TGTGCCACCAGTGATAAGACTAGCGGGAGCAGCAATGAGCAGTTCTTC
TRBD2 | TRBJ2-1 | TRBV10-3 | NA | CAISESPGTSGRLPYNEQFF | TGTGCCATCAGTGAGTCTCCCGGGACTAGCGGGAGACTCCCCTACAATGAGCAGTTCTTC
NA | TRBJ2-7 | TRBV5-1 | NA | CASSFQLGVYEQYF | TGCGCCAGCAGCTTCCAATTGGGTGTCTACGAGCAGTACTTC
NA | TRBJ1-1 | TRBV6-5 | many | CASSYGQLNTEAFF | TGTGCCAGCAGTTACGGACAGTTGAACACTGAAGCTTTCTTT
TRBD2 | TRBJ2-5 | TRBV4-2 | few | CASSQDGTSGGETQYF | TGTGCCAGCAGCCAAGACGGGACTAGCGGGGGAGAGACCCAGTACTTC
TRBD2 | TRBJ2-1 | TRBV20-1 | NA | CSGRGLAGGEQFF | TGCAGTGGAAGGGGACTAGCGGGGGGTGAGCAGTTCTTC
NA | TRBJ2-3 | TRBV5-1 | NA | CASSPRGTFTGTQYF | TGCGCCAGCAGCCCGAGAGGAACCTTCACTGGTACGCAGTATTTT
TRBD2 | TRBJ2-1 | TRBV15 | NA | CATSRVAGGARNEQFF | TGTGCCACCAGCAGAGTAGCGGGAGGCGCTAGGAATGAGCAGTTCTTC
NA | TRBJ1-6 | TRBV20-1 | many | CSASGGSYNSPLHF | TGCAGTGCTAGCGGGGGTTCCTATAATTCACCCCTCCACTTT
NA | TRBJ1-1 | TRBV7-9 | NA | CASRQKVAGEAFF | TGTGCCAGCAGGCAAAAGGTTGCGGGTGAAGCTTTCTTT
NA | TRBJ2-6 | TRBV7-2 | few | CASSLAGFGANVLTF | TGTGCCAGCAGCTTAGCAGGGTTCGGGGCCAACGTCCTGACTTTC
TRBD1 | TRBJ2-1 | TRBV12-3/TRBV12-4 | few | CASRLTTGAPNEQFF | TGTGCCAGCAGATTGACGACAGGGGCCCCTAATGAGCAGTTCTTC
NA | TRBJ2-1 | TRBV12-3/TRBV12-4 | NA | CASRPTRGAYNEQFF | TGTGCCAGCAGACCAACCAGGGGTGCCTACAATGAGCAGTTCTTC
NA | TRBJ2-1 | TRBV12-3/TRBV12-4 | NA | CASSPPDSYSSYNEQFF | TGTGCCAGCAGTCCTCCCGACTCTTACAGCTCCTACAATGAGCAGTTCTTC
NA | TRBJ2-3 | TRBV20-1 | few | CSAVPGLWVATSTDTQYF | TGCAGTGCTGTACCGGGCCTTTGGGTGGCAACTAGCACAGATACGCAGTATTTT
NA | TRBJ2-1 | TRBV7-9 | few | CASSFTSREQFF | TGTGCCAGCAGCTTTACGTCAAGAGAGCAGTTCTTC
NA | TRBJ2-2 | TRBV7-9 | once | CASSSAGQSTGELFF | TGTGCCAGCAGCTCCGCTGGGCAGAGCACCGGGGAGCTGTTTTTT
NA | TRBJ1-5 | TRBV27 | NA | CARKHPGTQPQHF | TGTGCCAGGAAACATCCAGGAACTCAGCCCCAGCATTTT
NA | TRBJ2-7 | TRBV12-3/TRBV12-4 | NA | CASSKGGFVRSYEQYF | TGTGCCAGCAGTAAAGGGGGGTTCGTTCGTTCTTACGAGCAGTACTTC
NA | TRBJ2-7 | TRBV6-2/TRBV6-3 | few | CASSYSGVGQYF | TGTGCCAGCAGTTACTCAGGAGTTGGGCAGTACTTC
NA | TRBJ2-7 | TRBV5-6 | few | CASSPISRPYEQYF | TGTGCCAGCAGCCCAATCTCCAGGCCCTACGAGCAGTACTTC
NA | TRBJ1-1 | TRBV7-9 | NA | CASIRDRSNTEAFF | TGTGCCAGTATACGCGACAGGAGCAACACTGAAGCTTTCTTT
NA | TRBJ2-3 | TRBV10-2 | few | CASSGAGYSTDTQYF | TGCGCCAGCAGTGGTGCAGGGTATAGCACAGATACGCAGTATTTT
NA | TRBJ2-3 | TRBV9 | many | CASSGDFTDTQYF | TGTGCCAGCAGCGGGGACTTCACAGATACGCAGTATTTT
NA | TRBJ2-5 | TRBV4-2 | NA | CASSQDLKETQYF | TGTGCCAGCAGCCAAGATCTGAAGGAGACCCAGTACTTC
NA | TRBJ1-2 | TRBV6-5 | many | CASSYSPSNGYTF | TGTGCCAGCAGTTACTCGCCCTCAAATGGCTACACCTTC
NA | TRBJ2-7 | TRBV12-3/TRBV12-4 | NA | CASSYGADPYEQYF | TGTGCCAGCAGTTATGGGGCGGACCCCTACGAGCAGTACTTC
TRBD2 | TRBJ2-3 | TRBV5-8 | many | CASSPRTSGSAADTQYF | TGTGCCAGCAGCCCCCGGACTAGCGGGAGTGCCGCAGATACGCAGTATTTT
NA | TRBJ2-1 | TRBV6-2/TRBV6-3 | many | CASSYSTSSYNEQFF | TGTGCCAGCAGTTATAGCACAAGCTCCTACAATGAGCAGTTCTTC
TRBD2 | TRBJ2-1 | TRBV6-4 | NA | CASSQGLAGEQFF | TGTGCCAGCAGTCAAGGACTAGCGGGGGAGCAGTTCTTC
NA | TRBJ2-2 | TRBV19 | NA | CASSLQDVFTGELFF | TGTGCCAGTAGCCTACAGGACGTGTTCACCGGGGAGCTGTTTTTT
NA | TRBJ2-2 | TRBV5-6 | few | CASSPGINTGELFF | TGTGCCAGCAGCCCAGGGATAAACACCGGGGAGCTGTTTTTT
NA | TRBJ2-3 | TRBV7-2 | NA | CASSDTAVSGTDTQYF | TGTGCCAGCAGCGACACAGCTGTAAGCGGGACAGATACGCAGTATTTT
TRBD1 | TRBJ1-1 | TRBV29-1 | few | CSGGQGAAEAFF | TGCAGCGGGGGACAGGGGGCGGCTGAAGCTTTCTTT
NA | TRBJ2-7 | TRBV5-5 | NA | CASSLAYISGSYEQYF | TGTGCCAGCAGCTTGGCTTACATTTCGGGCTCCTACGAGCAGTACTTC
NA | TRBJ2-5 | TRBV21-1 | once | CASCDSQETQYF | TGTGCCAGCTGCGACAGCCAAGAGACCCAGTACTTC
NA | TRBJ2-3 | TRBV6-5 | few | CASSYSINVGGRTDTQYF | TGTGCCAGCAGTTACTCGATAAACGTTGGGGGGCGCACAGATACGCAGTATTTT